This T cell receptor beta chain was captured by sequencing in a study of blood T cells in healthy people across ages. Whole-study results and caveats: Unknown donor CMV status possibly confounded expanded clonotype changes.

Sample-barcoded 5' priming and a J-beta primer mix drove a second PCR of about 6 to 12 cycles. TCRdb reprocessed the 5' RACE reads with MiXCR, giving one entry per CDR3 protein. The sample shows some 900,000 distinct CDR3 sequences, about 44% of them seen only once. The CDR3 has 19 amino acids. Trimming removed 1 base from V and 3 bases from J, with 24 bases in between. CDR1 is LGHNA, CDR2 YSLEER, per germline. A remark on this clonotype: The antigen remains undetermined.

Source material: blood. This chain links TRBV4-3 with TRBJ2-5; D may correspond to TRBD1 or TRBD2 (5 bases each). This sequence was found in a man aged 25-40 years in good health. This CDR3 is CASSQVTIGARAAKETQYF. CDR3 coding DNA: TGCGCCAGCAGCCAAGTCACAATCGGGGCGAGGGCAGCCAAAGAGACCCAGTACTTC.